The 21 T cell receptor beta chains below all came from one sample that was sequenced in a study of patients and donors after allogeneic stem cell transplantation. TCRdb analysed the RT-PCR reads with MiXCR anew, one entry per CDR3 protein. The data hold roughly 140,000 distinct CDR3 sequences, with 37% observed a single time. The specimen was blood, either unsorted or a sorted T cell fraction (not recorded which). These TCRs come from a human donor who was either an allogeneic HSCT recipient or a stem cell or donor lymphocyte infusion donor (not recorded which). It is not recorded whose cells these are; they may come from a transplant donor.

The chain couples TRBV20-1 to TRBJ1-2; D not certain. V was clipped by 3 bases and J by 2 bases, with 16 bases between them. This CDR3 comprises 15 residues. Per germline, CDR1 DFQATT and CDR2 SNEGSKA (reference sequence). DNA for the CDR3: TGCAGTGCTAGTGGGAAAGGTTCGGAGAACTATGGCTACACCTTC. Residues: CSASGKGSENYGYTF.

This clonotype was observed a handful of times. The chain uses TRBV27 and TRBJ1-6, with 7 bases aligning to TRBD1. V lost 5 bases, J lost 3 bases, and 7 bases stayed unmatched. The CDR3 consists of 16 residues. Germline V gives CDR1 MNHEY, CDR2 SMNVEV (reference sequence). CDR3 sequence reads: CASSPNRDSYNSPLHF. The CDR3 nucleotides are TGTGCCAGCAGTCCCAACCGGGACAGCTATAATTCACCCCTCCACTTT.

The chain uses TRBV7-9 and TRBJ1-2, with 8 bases lining up with TRBD1. The CDR3 has 15 amino acids. Germline V gene data show CDR1 as SEHNR and CDR2 as FQNEAQ (reference sequence). V was clipped by 1 base and J by 2 bases; unmatched bases: 3. CDR3 DNA sequence: TGTGCCAGCAGCTTAGAGCAGGGGGCGAACTATGGCTACACCTTC. This gives the protein CASSLEQGANYGYTF.

The V call is TRBV20-1, the J call TRBJ1-5, with unresolved D. Looked up from germline, CDR1 is DFQATT and CDR2 is SNEGSKA (reference sequence). This CDR3 spans 13 amino acids. Trimming removed 4 bases from V and 3 bases from J, with 10 bases in between. This CDR3 reads CSATHGPNQPQHF. As DNA, the CDR3 is TGCAGTGCTACTCACGGCCCCAATCAGCCCCAGCATTTT.

V usage is TRBV13 and J usage is TRBJ2-1; tentative D call: TRBD2 (6 bases). The germline V gene has CDR1 PRHDT and CDR2 FYEKMQ (reference sequence). This CDR3 has 16 amino acids. Trimming shortened V by 5 bases and J by 10 bases, and 24 bases separated the two germline ends. CDR3 in DNA: TGTGCCAGCAGCGGGCGGGACTCCGCTAGTATTAGGGAGCAGTTCTTC. Translating gives CASSGRDSASIREQFF.

The chain employs TRBV5-1 and TRBJ2-3, with D possibly being TRBD2 (5 bases). V lost 4 bases and J lost 0, with 21 bases in between. This CDR3 has 18 residues. CDR1 is SGHRS and CDR2 is YFSETQ in the germline V gene. This CDR3 reads CASSPSPLLVSSTDTQYF. CDR3 coding DNA: TGCGCCAGCAGCCCCTCGCCTTTACTAGTCTCTAGCACAGATACGCAGTATTTT.

V gene TRBV12-3 or TRBV12-4 combines with J gene TRBJ1-2, with TRBD1 identical over 9 bases. With 6 bases clipped from V and 7 bases from J, the junction kept 9 bases outside the gene matches. The CDR3 sequence is 14 residues long. This chain's CDR3 is CASSLTTGGGGYTF. The CDR3 nucleotides read TGTGCCAGCAGCCTAACCACAGGGGGCGGTGGCTACACCTTC.

This clonotype was observed a handful of times. Here the CDR3 DNA reads TGTGCCAGCAGCCAAGATAGCGGGGCACCCCTCTCCTATGGCTACACCTTC. It is translated as CASSQDSGAPLSYGYTF. The chain links TRBV3-1 to TRBJ1-2, with TRBD1 as a possible D gene (5 bases). CDR3 length equals 17 residues. Germline V gene lookup returns CDR1 LGHDT and CDR2 YNNKEL (reference sequence). V shed 0 bases and J shed 4 bases, with 18 bases lying between them.

The chain carries TRBV4-1 and TRBJ2-5; D perhaps matches TRBD2 (6 bases). The V end lost 0 bases, the J end lost 10 bases, and 12 bases lay between the germline ends. The CDR3 has 13 amino acids. The germline V gene encodes CDR1 MGHRA and CDR2 YSYEKL. CDR3 in amino acids: CASSQDSREVQYF. The DNA for the CDR3 is TGCGCCAGCAGCCAAGACTCCAGGGAGGTCCAGTACTTC.

In DNA, the CDR3 is TGTGCCAGCAGCTTTGCCCGGGTGGGCACTGAAGCTTTCTTT. It is translated as CASSFARVGTEAFF. This chain connects TRBV7-9 to TRBJ1-1; D remains ambiguous. This CDR3 has 14 amino acids. V lost 3 bases and J 4 bases, leaving 12 bases between the germline ends. Germline CDR1 is SEHNR and CDR2 is FQNEAQ (reference sequence).

The chain joins TRBV12-3 or TRBV12-4 to TRBJ2-5; 10 bases fit TRBD2. Trimming cost V 7 bases and J 2 bases; bases outside gene matches: 4. This CDR3 contains 14 residues. CDR3 amino acids: CASKGSGGQETQYF. In nucleotides, the CDR3 is TGTGCCAGCAAGGGTAGCGGGGGGCAAGAGACCCAGTACTTC.

This clonotype was seen just once. The rearrangement joins TRBV7-9 to TRBJ1-5; D not resolved. CDR1 is SEHNR, CDR2 FQNEAQ, per germline (reference sequence). This CDR3 spans 14 amino acids. Trimming stripped 5 bases from V and 5 bases from J, with 13 bases between. This CDR3 is CASSLLGTDQPQHF. The CDR3 DNA reads TGTGCCAGCAGCCTCCTGGGTACCGATCAGCCCCAGCATTTT.

V is TRBV2 and J is TRBJ2-1, with D hard to call. CDR1 is SNHLY, CDR2 FYNNEI, per germline. The length of the CDR3 is 19 residues. The ends were cut back, 2 bases at V and 4 bases at J, with 24 bases in the middle. The CDR3 here is CASSERARILPPKYNEQFF. The CDR3 bases are TGTGCCAGCAGTGAAAGGGCTAGGATTCTTCCTCCGAAATACAATGAGCAGTTCTTC.

The rearrangement joins TRBV18 to TRBJ1-1, with D possibly TRBD1 on 6 matching bases. The CDR3 runs 14 residues. Germline-derived CDR1 and CDR2 are KGHSH and LQKENI. V was trimmed by 5 bases and J by 1 base, leaving 11 bases between them. The CDR3 loop reads CASSALQGNTEAFF. Written as DNA, the CDR3 is TGTGCCAGCTCAGCATTACAGGGGAACACTGAAGCTTTCTTT.

This clonotype was observed a handful of times. The rearrangement uses TRBV7-9 and TRBJ1-6; D call uncertain. This CDR3 comprises 18 residues. Deletions cut 4 bases from V and 0 bases from J, with 16 bases between. Germline CDR1 and CDR2: SEHNR and FQNEAQ (reference sequence). The CDR3 DNA reads TGTGCCAGCAGCTCCAAGCTATTTCAGAGCTCCTATAATTCACCCCTCCACTTT. Protein: CASSSKLFQSSYNSPLHF. The full variable domain, its missing parts supplied by reference TRBV7-9 and TRBJ1-6, is DTGVSQNPRHKITKRGQNVTFRCDPISEHNRLYWYRQTLGQGPEFLTYFQNEAQLEKSRLLSDRFSAERPKGSFSTLEIQRTEQGDSAMYLCASSSKLFQSSYNSPLHFGNGTRLTVT.

CDR3 DNA sequence: TGTGCCAGCAGCCTGACAGGGGCCGGTGGCTACGAGCAGTACTTC. Its translation is CASSLTGAGGYEQYF. The V and J genes are TRBV27 and TRBJ2-7; 8 positions agree with TRBD1. The CDR3 loop spans 15 amino acids. V lost 6 bases to trimming and J lost 3 bases; unmatched junction nucleotides: 10. CDR1 is MNHEY and CDR2 is SMNVEV in the germline V gene (reference sequence).

A few counts support this clonotype. This sequence joins TRBV6-5 and TRBJ1-4; no definite D call. The CDR3 is 12 residues long. Trimming shortened V by 7 bases and J by 10 bases, and 13 bases separated the two germline ends. Germline CDR1 and CDR2: MNHEY and SVGAGI. The CDR3 reads CASTDLYGKLFF. CDR3 bases: TGTGCCAGCACCGACCTTTATGGAAAACTGTTTTTT.

Only a few counts were recorded for this clonotype. V usage is TRBV6-1 and J usage is TRBJ1-6; 8 positions match TRBD1. Germline assignment: CDR1 MNHNS and CDR2 SASEGT. V lost 4 bases, J lost 4 bases, and 6 bases stayed unmatched. CDR3 size: 16 residues. DNA for the CDR3: TGTGCCAGCAGTGTCACCGGGACAGGTTATAATTCACCCCTCCACTTT. Amino acid sequence: CASSVTGTGYNSPLHF.

This clonotype was observed a few times. J is TRBJ1-2 and V is TRBV25-1; TRBD1 agrees at 8 bases. V shed 6 bases, J shed 3 bases, and the junction held 3 bases outside the gene matches. The CDR3 totals 13 residues. The germline CDR1 and CDR2 sequences are MGHDK and SYGVNS. CDR3 in DNA: TGTGCCAGCAGGGAGACAGGGGACTATGGCTACACCTTC. Translating gives CASRETGDYGYTF.

This clonotype has a handful of counts. V is TRBV12-3 or TRBV12-4 and J is TRBJ1-2; D is possibly TRBD1 (6 bases). Trimming left V 5 bases short and J 7 bases short, with 14 bases between. The CDR3 is made up of 13 amino acids. The CDR3 loop is CASSPWTAGGYTF. For the CDR3, the DNA is TGTGCCAGCAGTCCATGGACAGCCGGTGGCTACACCTTC.

V and J are TRBV6-5 and TRBJ1-1, with no clear D. There are 14 residues in the CDR3. Germline CDR1 MNHEY, CDR2 SVGAGI. Between the trimmed V and J ends, which lost 9 bases and 0 bases, there was a span of 14 bases. CDR3 sequence reads: CARNPGGMNTEAFF. CDR3 coding DNA: TGTGCCAGAAACCCGGGTGGGATGAACACTGAAGCTTTCTTT.